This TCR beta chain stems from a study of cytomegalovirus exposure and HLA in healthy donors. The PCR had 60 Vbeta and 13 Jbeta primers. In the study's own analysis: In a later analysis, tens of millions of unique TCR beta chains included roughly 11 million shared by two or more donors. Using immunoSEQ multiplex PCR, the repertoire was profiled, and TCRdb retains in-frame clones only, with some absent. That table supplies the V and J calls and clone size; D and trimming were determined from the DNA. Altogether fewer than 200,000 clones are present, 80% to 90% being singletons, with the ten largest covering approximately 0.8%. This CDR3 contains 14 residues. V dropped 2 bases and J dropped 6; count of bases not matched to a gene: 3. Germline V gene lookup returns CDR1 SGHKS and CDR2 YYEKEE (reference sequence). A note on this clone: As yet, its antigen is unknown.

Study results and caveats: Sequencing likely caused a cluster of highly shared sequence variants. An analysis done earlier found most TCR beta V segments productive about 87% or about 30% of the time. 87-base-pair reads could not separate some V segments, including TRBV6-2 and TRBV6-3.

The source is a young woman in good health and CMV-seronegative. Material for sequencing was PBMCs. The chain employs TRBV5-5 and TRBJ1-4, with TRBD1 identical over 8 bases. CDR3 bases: TGTGCCAGCAGCTTCCAGGGGGCAGATGAAAAACTGTTTTTT. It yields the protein CASSFQGADEKLFF.